A single T cell receptor beta chain is shown here with its context. The CDR3 loop spans 14 amino acids. Germline values: CDR1 SNHLY, CDR2 FYNNEI. Trimming took 5 bases from V and 9 from J; bases not matched to a gene: 10. The PCR contained 60 Vbeta and 13 Jbeta primers. The protocol was immunoSEQ multiplex PCR, while the TCRdb copy is restricted to in-frame clones and leaves out a portion. The sample consists of about 150,000 clones, about 70% of them appearing once. The sample belongs to a study of cytomegalovirus exposure and HLA in healthy donors. The sequenced sample consisted of PBMCs. This receptor was obtained from a woman in her 40s in good health and CMV-seronegative. The V call is TRBV2, the J call TRBJ2-7, with TRBD1 matching 10 bases. The CDR3 here is CASSLRTGGMWQYF. The CDR3, as DNA: TGTGCCAGCAGTCTAAGGACAGGGGGTATGTGGCAGTACTTC.